Listed here is a single TCR beta chain. No antigen is known for it. The sample is drawn from a study of cytomegalovirus exposure and HLA in healthy donors. On the study more broadly: Among 350 to 500 genotyped donors, more than 65% fell in the Caucasian-associated ancestry cluster.

The PCR made use of 60 Vbeta and 13 Jbeta primers. Per the original methods: About 11 million of the roughly 80 million unique TCR beta chains counted in a later analysis were shared. The data were produced by immunoSEQ multiplex PCR, yet TCRdb's version contains in-frame clones alone and is incomplete. V and J calls and clone size are copied from that table; D and trimming were computed from the DNA. The data show over 60,000 clones, approximately 72% seen once. Notes on the study in general: As was reported, the classifier diagnosed cytomegalovirus status with high specificity and sensitivity.

This CDR3 contains 13 residues. Germline V lookup: CDR1 SGHVS, CDR2 FNYEAQ. Trimming took off 5 bases at V and 3 bases at J, with 11 bases between the two ends. The sequence derives from a woman aged 25 to 45 in good health and CMV-seropositive. This sequence joins TRBV7-6 and TRBJ2-7, with a weak D call TRBD1 (5 bases). The sample consisted of PBMCs. The CDR3 DNA follows: TGTGCCAGCAGCGAGACAGAATACTACGAGCAGTACTTC. Protein product: CASSETEYYEQYF.